The present entry profiles one T cell receptor beta chain with its context. Its antigen is currently unknown. This specimen belongs to a study of cytomegalovirus exposure and HLA in healthy donors. Study details: Approximately 190 million T cells yielded some 100 million unique TCR beta sequences, as an earlier analysis found. General observations from the study: CMV antigen specificity of a few CMV-associated chains was confirmed in vitro.

The study ran its PCR with 60 Vbeta and 13 Jbeta primers. In the original workflow: Among the unique TCR beta chains that a later analysis counted, about 79 million in all, 10 million to 11 million were shared. Assay: immunoSEQ multiplex PCR; the TCRdb copy retains only in-frame clones and omits some. V and J calls and clone size come straight from that table; D and trimming were deduced from the DNA. The sample carries some 240,000 clones, about 78% recorded once. Source material: PBMCs. The receptor was derived from a male donor in good health and CMV-seronegative.

In DNA, the CDR3 is TGTGCCAGCAGCATAACTCAGGAGGCTGAAGCTTTCTTT. Translating it yields CASSITQEAEAFF. The rearrangement joins TRBV7-9 to TRBJ1-1, with no clear D. The CDR3 has 13 residues. With 5 bases removed from V and 6 bases from J, the gap between germline ends came to 13 bases. CDR1 is SEHNR and CDR2 is FQNEAQ in the germline V gene (reference sequence). Looking up the rest from reference TRBV7-9 and TRBJ1-1 gives the full variable domain: DTGVSQNPRHKITKRGQNVTFRCDPISEHNRLYWYRQTLGQGPEFLTYFQNEAQLEKSRLLSDRFSAERPKGSFSTLEIQRTEQGDSAMYLCASSITQEAEAFFGQGTRLTVV.